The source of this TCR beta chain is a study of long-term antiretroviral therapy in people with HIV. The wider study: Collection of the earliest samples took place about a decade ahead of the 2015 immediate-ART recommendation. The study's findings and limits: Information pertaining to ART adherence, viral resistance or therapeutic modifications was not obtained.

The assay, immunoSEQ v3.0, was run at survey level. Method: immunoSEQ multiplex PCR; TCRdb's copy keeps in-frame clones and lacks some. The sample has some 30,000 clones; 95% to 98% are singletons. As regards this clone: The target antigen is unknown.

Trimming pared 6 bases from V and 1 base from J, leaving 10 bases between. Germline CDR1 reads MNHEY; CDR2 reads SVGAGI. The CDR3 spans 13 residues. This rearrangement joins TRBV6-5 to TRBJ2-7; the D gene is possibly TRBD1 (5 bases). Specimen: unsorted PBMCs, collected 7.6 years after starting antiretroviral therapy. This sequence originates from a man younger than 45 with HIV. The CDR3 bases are TGTGCCAGCAGGAAAGGGGTTTCCTACGAGCAGTACTTC. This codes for CASRKGVSYEQYF.